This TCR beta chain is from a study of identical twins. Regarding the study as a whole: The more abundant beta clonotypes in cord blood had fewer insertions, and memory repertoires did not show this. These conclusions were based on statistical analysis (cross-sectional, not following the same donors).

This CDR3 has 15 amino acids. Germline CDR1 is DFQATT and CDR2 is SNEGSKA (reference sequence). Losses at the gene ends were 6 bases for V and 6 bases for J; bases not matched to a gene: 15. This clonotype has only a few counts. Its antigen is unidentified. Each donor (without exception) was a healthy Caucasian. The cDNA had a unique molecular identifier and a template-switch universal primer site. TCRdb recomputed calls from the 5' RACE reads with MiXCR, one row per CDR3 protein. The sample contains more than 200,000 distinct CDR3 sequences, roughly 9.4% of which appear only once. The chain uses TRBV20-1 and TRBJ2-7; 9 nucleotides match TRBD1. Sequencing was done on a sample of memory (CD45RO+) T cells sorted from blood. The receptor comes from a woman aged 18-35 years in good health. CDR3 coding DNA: TGCAGTGCCCATCTCGCCGGGACAGGGAGGGTCGAGCAGTACTTC. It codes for CSAHLAGTGRVEQYF.